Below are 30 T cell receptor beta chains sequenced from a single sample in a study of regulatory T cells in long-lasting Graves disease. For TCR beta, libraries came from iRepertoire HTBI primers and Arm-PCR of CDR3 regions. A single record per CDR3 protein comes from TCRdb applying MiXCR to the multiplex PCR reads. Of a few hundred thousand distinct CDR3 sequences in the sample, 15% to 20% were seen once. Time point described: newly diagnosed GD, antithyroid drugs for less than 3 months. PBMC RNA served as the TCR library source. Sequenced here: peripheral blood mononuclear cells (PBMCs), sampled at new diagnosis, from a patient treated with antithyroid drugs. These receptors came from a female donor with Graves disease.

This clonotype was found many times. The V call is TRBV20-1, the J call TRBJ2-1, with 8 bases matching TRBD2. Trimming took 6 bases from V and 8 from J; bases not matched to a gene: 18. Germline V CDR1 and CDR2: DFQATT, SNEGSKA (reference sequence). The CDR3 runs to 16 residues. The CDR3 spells CSAGGTSGGRGDEQFF. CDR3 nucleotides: TGCAGTGCCGGGGGAACGTCGGGAGGGAGGGGCGATGAGCAGTTCTTC.

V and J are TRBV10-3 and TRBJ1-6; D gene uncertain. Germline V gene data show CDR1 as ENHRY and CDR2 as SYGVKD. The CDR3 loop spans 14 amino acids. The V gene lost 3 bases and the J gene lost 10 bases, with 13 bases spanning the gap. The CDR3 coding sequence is TGTGCCATCAGTGAAGGGCCACGCGACTCACCCCTCCACTTT. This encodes CAISEGPRDSPLHF.

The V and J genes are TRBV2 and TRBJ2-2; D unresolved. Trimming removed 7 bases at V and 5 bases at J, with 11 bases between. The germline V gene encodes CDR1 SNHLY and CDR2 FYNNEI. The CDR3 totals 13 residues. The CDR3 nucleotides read TGTGCCAGCACCTCCGGGTCAACCGGGGAGCTGTTTTTT. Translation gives CASTSGSTGELFF. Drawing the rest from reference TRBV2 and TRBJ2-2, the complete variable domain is EPEVTQTPSHQVTQMGQEVILRCVPISNHLYFYWYRQILGQKVEFLVSFYNNEISEKSEIFDDQFSVERPDGSNFTLKIRSTKLEDSAMYFCASTSGSTGELFFGEGSRLTVL.

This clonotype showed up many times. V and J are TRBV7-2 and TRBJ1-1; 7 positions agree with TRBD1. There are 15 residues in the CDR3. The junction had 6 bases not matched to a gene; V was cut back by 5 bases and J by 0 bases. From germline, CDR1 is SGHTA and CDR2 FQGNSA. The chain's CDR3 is CASSVSTGVNTEAFF. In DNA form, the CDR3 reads TGTGCCAGCAGCGTAAGCACAGGGGTGAACACTGAAGCTTTCTTT.

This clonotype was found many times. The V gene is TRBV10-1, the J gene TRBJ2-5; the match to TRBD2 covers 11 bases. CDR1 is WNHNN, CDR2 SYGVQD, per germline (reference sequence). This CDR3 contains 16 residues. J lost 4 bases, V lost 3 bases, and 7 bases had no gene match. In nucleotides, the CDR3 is TGCGCCAGCAGTGAATTACTAGCGGGAGTCGCAGAGACCCAGTACTTC. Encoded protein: CASSELLAGVAETQYF.

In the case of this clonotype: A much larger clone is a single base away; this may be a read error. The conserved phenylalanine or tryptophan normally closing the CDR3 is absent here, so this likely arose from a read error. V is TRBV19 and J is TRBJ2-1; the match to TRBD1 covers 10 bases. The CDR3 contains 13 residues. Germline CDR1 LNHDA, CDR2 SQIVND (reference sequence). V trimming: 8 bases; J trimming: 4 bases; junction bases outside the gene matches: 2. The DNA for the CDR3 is TGTGCCAGTCGGGACAGGGGATACAATGAGCAGTTCCTC. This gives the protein CASRDRGYNEQFL.

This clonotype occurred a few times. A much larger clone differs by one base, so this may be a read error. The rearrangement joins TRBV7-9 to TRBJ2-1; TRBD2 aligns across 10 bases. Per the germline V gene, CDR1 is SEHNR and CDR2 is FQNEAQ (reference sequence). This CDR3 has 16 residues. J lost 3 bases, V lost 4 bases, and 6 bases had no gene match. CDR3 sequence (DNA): TGTGCCAGCAGCTCCCTTAGCGGGAGGCTCTACAATGAGCAGTTCTTC. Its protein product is CASSSLSGRLYNEQFF.

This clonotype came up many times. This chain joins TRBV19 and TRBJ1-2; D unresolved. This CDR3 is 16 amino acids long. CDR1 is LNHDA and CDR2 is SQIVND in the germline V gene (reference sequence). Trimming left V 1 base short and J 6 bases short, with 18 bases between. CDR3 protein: CASSIGWTTNLDGYTF. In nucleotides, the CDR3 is TGTGCCAGTAGTATAGGTTGGACGACTAATCTCGATGGCTACACCTTC.

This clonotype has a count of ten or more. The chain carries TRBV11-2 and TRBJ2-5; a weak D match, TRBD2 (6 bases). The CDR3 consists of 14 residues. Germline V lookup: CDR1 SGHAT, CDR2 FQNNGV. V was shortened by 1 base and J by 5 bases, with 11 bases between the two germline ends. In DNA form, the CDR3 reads TGTGCCAGCAGCTTAGGGGGGGATCCGGAGACCCAGTACTTC. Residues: CASSLGGDPETQYF.

The CDR3 reads CASSRNSGSLYEQYF. The CDR3 nucleotides are TGTGCCAGCTCACGAAATAGCGGGAGTTTATACGAGCAGTACTTC. The rearrangement uses TRBV18 and TRBJ2-7, with 9 bases lining up with TRBD2. The junction had 8 bases not matched to a gene; V was cut back by 4 bases and J by 4 bases. Germline assignment: CDR1 KGHSH and CDR2 LQKENI. This CDR3 has 15 residues.

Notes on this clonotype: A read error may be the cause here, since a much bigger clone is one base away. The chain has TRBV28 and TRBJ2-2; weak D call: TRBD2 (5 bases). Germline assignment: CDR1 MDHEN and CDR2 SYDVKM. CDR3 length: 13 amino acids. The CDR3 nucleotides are TGTGCCAGCAGCCAAGGGTATACCGGGGAGCTGCTTTTT. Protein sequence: CASSQGYTGELLF.

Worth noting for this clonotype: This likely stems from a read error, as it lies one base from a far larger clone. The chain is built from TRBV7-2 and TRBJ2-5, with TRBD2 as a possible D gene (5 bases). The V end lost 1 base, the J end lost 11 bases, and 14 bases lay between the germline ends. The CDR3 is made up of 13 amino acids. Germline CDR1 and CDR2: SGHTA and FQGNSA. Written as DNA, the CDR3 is TGTGCCAGCAGCTTAGGTAGCCGGGATGAGCAGTACTTC. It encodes CASSLGSRDEQYF. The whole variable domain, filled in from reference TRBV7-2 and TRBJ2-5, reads GAGVSQSPSNKVTEKGKDVELRCDPISGHTALYWYRQSLGQGLEFLIYFQGNSAPDKSGLPSDRFSAERTGGSVSTLTIQRTQQEDSAVYLCASSLGSRDEQYFGPGTRLLVL.

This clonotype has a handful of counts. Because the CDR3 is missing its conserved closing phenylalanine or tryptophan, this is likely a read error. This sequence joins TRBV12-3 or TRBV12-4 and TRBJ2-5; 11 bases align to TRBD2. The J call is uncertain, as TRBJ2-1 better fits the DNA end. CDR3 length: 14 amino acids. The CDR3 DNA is TGTGCCAGCAGTCCAGGACTAGCGGGCAATGAGCAGTTCCTC. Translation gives CASSPGLAGNEQFL.

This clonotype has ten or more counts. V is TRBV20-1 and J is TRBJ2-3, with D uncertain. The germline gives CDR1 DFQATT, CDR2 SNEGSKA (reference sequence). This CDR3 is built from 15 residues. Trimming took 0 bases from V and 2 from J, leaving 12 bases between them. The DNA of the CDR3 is TGCAGTGCTAGAGATCTAGGGCTTTCCACAGATACGCAGTATTTT. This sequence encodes CSARDLGLSTDTQYF.

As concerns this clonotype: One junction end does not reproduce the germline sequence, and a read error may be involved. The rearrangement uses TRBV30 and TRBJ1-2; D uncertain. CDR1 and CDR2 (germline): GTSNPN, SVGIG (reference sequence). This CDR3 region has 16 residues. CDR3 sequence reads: CVWRANDRRPNYGYTF. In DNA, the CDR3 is TGTGTCTGGAGAGCAAACGACCGAAGGCCCAACTATGGCTACACCTTC.

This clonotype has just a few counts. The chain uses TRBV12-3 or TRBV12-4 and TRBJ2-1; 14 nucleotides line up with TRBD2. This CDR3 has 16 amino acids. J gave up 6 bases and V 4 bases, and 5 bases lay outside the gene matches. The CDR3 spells CASSSGLAGVSNEQFF. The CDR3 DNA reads TGTGCCAGCAGTTCGGGACTAGCGGGAGTGAGCAATGAGCAGTTCTTC.

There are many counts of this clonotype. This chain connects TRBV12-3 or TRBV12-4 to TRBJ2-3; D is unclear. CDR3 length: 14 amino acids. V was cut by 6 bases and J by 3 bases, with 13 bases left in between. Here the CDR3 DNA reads TGTGCCAGCAGCCCTCTGGGAACGACAGATACGCAGTATTTT. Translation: CASSPLGTTDTQYF.

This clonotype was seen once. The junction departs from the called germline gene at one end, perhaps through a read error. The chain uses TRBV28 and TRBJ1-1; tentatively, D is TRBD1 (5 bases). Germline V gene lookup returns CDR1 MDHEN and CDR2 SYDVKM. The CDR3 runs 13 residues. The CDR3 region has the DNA TGTGCCAGCAGTTTTCTCCGGGGCACTGAAGCTCTCTTT. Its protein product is CASSFLRGTEALF.

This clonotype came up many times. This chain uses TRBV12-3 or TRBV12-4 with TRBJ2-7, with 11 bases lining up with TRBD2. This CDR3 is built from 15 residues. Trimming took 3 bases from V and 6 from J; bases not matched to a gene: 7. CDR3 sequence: CASSFSLAGASEQYF. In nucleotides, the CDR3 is TGTGCCAGCAGTTTTTCACTAGCGGGAGCTTCCGAGCAGTACTTC.

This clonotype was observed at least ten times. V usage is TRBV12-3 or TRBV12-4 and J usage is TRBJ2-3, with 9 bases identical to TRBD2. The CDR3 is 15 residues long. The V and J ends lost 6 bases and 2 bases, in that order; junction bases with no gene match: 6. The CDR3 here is CASSPSGGTTDTQYF. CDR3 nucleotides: TGTGCCAGCAGCCCAAGCGGGGGGACCACAGATACGCAGTATTTT.

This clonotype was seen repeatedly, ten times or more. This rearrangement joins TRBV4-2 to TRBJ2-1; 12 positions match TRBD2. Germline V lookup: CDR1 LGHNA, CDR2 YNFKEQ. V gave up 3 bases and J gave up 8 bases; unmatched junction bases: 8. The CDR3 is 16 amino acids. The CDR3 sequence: CASSQASGRAVHEQFF. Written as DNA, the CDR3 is TGTGCCAGCAGCCAGGCTAGCGGGAGGGCCGTCCATGAGCAGTTCTTC.

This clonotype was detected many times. The CDR3 sequence: CASSVQGYSNQPQHF. CDR3 DNA sequence: TGTGCCAGCAGCGTTCAGGGGTATAGCAATCAGCCCCAGCATTTT. The chain couples TRBV7-2 to TRBJ1-5, with D perhaps matching TRBD1 (6 bases). The ends were cut back, 5 bases at V and 0 bases at J, with 11 bases in the middle. The CDR3 contains 15 residues. Germline V gene lookup returns CDR1 SGHTA and CDR2 FQGNSA.

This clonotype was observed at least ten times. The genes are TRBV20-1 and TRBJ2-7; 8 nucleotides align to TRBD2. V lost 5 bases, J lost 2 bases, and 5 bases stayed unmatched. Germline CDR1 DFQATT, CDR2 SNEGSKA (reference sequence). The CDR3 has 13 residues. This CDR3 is CSASGREPYEQYF. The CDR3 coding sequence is TGCAGTGCTTCCGGGAGGGAACCCTACGAGCAGTACTTC.

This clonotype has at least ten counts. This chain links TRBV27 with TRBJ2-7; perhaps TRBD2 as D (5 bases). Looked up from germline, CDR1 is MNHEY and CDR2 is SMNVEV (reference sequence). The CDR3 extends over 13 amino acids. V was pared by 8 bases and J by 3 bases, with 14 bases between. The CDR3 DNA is TGTGCCAGCCGTAAGCGACGGGACTACGAGCAGTACTTC. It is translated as CASRKRRDYEQYF.

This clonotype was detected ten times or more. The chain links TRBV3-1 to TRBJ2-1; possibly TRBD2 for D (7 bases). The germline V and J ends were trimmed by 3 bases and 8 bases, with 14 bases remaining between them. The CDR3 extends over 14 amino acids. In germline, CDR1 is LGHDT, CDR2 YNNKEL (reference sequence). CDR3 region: CASSQRGGGHEQFF. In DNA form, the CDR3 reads TGTGCCAGCAGCCAGAGGGGGGGGGGTCATGAGCAGTTCTTC.

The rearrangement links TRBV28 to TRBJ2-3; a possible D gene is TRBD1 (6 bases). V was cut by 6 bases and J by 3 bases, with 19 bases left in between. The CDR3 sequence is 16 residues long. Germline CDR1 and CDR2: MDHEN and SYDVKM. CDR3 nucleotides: TGTGCCAGCAGATCTAATGGGGGCAGGTCAACAGATACGCAGTATTTT. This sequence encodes CASRSNGGRSTDTQYF.

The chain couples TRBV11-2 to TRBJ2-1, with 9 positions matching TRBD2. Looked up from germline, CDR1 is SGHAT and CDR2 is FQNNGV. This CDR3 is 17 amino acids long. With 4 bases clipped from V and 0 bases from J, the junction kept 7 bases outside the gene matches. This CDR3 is CASSSRGSGSSYNEQFF. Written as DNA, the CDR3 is TGTGCCAGCAGCTCCCGGGGTAGCGGGAGCTCCTACAATGAGCAGTTCTTC.

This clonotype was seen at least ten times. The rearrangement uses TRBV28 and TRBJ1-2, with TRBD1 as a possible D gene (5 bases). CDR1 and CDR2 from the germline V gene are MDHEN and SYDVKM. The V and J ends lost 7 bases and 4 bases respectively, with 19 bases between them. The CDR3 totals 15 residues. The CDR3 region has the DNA TGTGCCAGCACCTTGTCAGGGCCGAGACCCTATGGCTACACCTTC. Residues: CASTLSGPRPYGYTF.

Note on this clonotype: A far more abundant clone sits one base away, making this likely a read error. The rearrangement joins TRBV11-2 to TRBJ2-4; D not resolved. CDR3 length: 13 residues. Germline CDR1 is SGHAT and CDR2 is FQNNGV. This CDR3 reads CASSTRLNDEQSF. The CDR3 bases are TGTGCCAGCAGCACCCGACTCAACGATGAGCAGTCCTTC.

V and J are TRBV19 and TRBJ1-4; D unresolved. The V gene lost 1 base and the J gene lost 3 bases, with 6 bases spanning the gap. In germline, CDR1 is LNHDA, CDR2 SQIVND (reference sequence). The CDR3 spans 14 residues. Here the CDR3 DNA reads TGTGCCAGTAGTATAGCAACAGCTAATGAAAAACTGTTTTTT. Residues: CASSIATANEKLFF.